Listed here are 27 T cell receptor beta chains from one sample, sequenced in a study of post-analysis software for immune sequencing data. Study-level points and caveats: Among about 5 TRBV segments more frequent in patients than controls were TRBV5-6, TRBV5-1 and TRBV20-1.

The antigens for these receptors are not known. TCR beta cDNA libraries had unique molecular identifiers. TCRdb fed the PCR reads into MiXCR, producing one record per CDR3 protein. The sample consists of hundreds of thousands of distinct CDR3 sequences, 59% of them appearing once. The sample consisted of blood. The receptor source for this set is a girl aged 2-15 years with multiple sclerosis.

The table lists this clonotype with a few counts. This chain uses TRBV5-1 with TRBJ2-1; TRBD2 is a possible D gene (5 bases). The CDR3 consists of 15 residues. The ends were cut back, 4 bases at V and 5 bases at J, with 16 bases in the middle. Germline-derived CDR1 and CDR2 are SGHRS and YFSETQ. DNA for the CDR3: TGCGCCAGCAGCCCCCCAAGCGGTCTAAACAATGAGCAGTTCTTC. Translating gives CASSPPSGLNNEQFF.

The CDR3 bases are TGCAGTGCGGCTTCGGGACAGGGGTCGACTGTCTCCTACAATGAGCAGTTCTTC. This codes for CSAASGQGSTVSYNEQFF. V and J are TRBV20-1 and TRBJ2-1, with TRBD1 identical over 10 bases. Germline loops: CDR1 DFQATT, CDR2 SNEGSKA (reference sequence). V lost 6 bases to trimming and J lost 0 bases; unmatched junction nucleotides: 14. The CDR3 runs 18 residues.

J is TRBJ1-1 and V is TRBV11-2; D is unresolved. CDR1 and CDR2 from the germline V gene are SGHAT and FQNNGV. Between the trimmed V and J ends, which lost 3 bases and 8 bases, there was a span of 10 bases. CDR3 size: 12 residues. CDR3 nucleotide sequence: TGTGCCAGCAGCTTGAGCGGTCGAGAAGCTTTCTTT. This gives the protein CASSLSGREAFF.

The chain has TRBV12-3 or TRBV12-4 and TRBJ2-3, with TRBD2 matching 11 bases. CDR3 length: 15 residues. J gave up 5 bases and V 6 bases, and 7 bases lay outside the gene matches. In DNA, the CDR3 is TGTGCCAGCAGCCCCATAGCGGGGGGGGAAGATACGCAGTATTTT. Translated, it gives CASSPIAGGEDTQYF.

The chain uses TRBV7-3 and TRBJ2-7, with a tentative D call TRBD1 (6 bases). Germline loops: CDR1 SGHTA, CDR2 FQGTGA. V lost 0 bases and J lost 2, with 8 bases in between. CDR3 size: 14 residues. As DNA, the CDR3 is TGTGCCAGCAGCTTAACTAACAGGGCCTACGAGCAGTACTTC. It encodes CASSLTNRAYEQYF.

The CDR3 reads CASSSGTTYTDTQYF. The DNA of the CDR3 is TGCGCCAGCAGCTCCGGGACTACCTACACAGATACGCAGTATTTT. The gene calls are TRBV5-1 and TRBJ2-3; 7 bases fit TRBD2. CDR1 and CDR2 from the germline V gene are SGHRS and YFSETQ. The CDR3 runs to 15 residues. With 3 bases clipped from V and 2 bases from J, the junction kept 6 bases outside the gene matches. Filled out from reference TRBV5-1 and TRBJ2-3, the complete variable domain reads KAGVTQTPRYLIKTRGQQVTLSCSPISGHRSVSWYQQTPGQGLQFLFEYFSETQRNKGNFPGRFSGRQFSNSRSEMNVSTLELGDSALYLCASSSGTTYTDTQYFGPGTRLTVL.

This chain joins TRBV4-1 and TRBJ2-1, with TRBD1 identical over 9 bases. Per the germline V gene, CDR1 is MGHRA and CDR2 is YSYEKL. The CDR3 covers 17 residues. Germline trimming cut 4 bases from V and 6 bases from J; bases unmatched to any gene: 13. CDR3: CASSPMPRTGEGNEQFF. The CDR3 DNA reads TGCGCCAGCAGCCCGATGCCCAGGACAGGGGAAGGCAATGAGCAGTTCTTC.

The chain recombines TRBV7-6 with TRBJ2-3; D gene unclear. The V gene's germline CDR1 is SGHVS and CDR2 FNYEAQ. This CDR3 comprises 13 residues. V was cut by 1 base and J by 4 bases, with 6 bases left in between. The CDR3 loop reads CASSLGTSDTQYF. The CDR3 region has the DNA TGTGCCAGCAGCTTAGGCACATCAGATACGCAGTATTTT.

The J gene is TRBJ2-3, the V gene TRBV11-1; D is uncertain. Germline V gene lookup returns CDR1 SGHAT and CDR2 FQDESV (reference sequence). V was cut by 2 bases and J by 6 bases, with 18 bases left in between. The CDR3 covers 16 residues. CDR3 in amino acids: CASSLSRVPRSDTQYF. DNA of the CDR3: TGTGCCAGCAGCTTATCAAGGGTCCCCCGCAGTGATACGCAGTATTTT.

This clonotype was detected only a few times. The V call is TRBV2, the J call TRBJ2-1; D remains ambiguous. V was shortened by 3 bases and J by 6 bases, with 3 bases between the two germline ends. This CDR3 spans 11 amino acids. Germline-derived CDR1 and CDR2 are SNHLY and FYNNEI. The CDR3 region has the DNA TGTGCCAGCAGTGAGTCCAATGAGCAGTTCTTC. It specifies CASSESNEQFF.

The sample holds a few counts of this clonotype. The CDR3 bases are TGTGCCAGCAGTGATGGCTACGAGCAGTACTTC. Translating it yields CASSDGYEQYF. V is TRBV2 and J is TRBJ2-7; D gene ambiguous. CDR1 SNHLY and CDR2 FYNNEI come from the germline V gene. The CDR3 spans 11 residues. Trimming removed 3 bases from V and 3 bases from J, with 3 bases in between.

This clonotype was observed a handful of times. V usage is TRBV29-1 and J usage is TRBJ2-3; a weak D match, TRBD1 (5 bases). V was trimmed by 7 bases and J by 0 bases, leaving 20 bases between them. Germline V gene data show CDR1 as SQVTM and CDR2 as ANQGSEA. This CDR3 has 16 residues. CDR3 DNA sequence: TGCAGCGCCTTAGGTGGGGCGTCTACTAGCACAGATACGCAGTATTTT. Protein sequence: CSALGGASTSTDTQYF.

V gene TRBV2 combines with J gene TRBJ1-5; tentative D call: TRBD1 (6 bases). CDR3 length equals 17 residues. Germline assignment: CDR1 SNHLY and CDR2 FYNNEI. V was trimmed by 3 bases and J by 0 bases, leaving 15 bases between them. CDR3 sequence: CASSDGGGGISNQPQHF. The CDR3, as DNA: TGTGCCAGCAGTGACGGTGGGGGGGGCATTAGCAATCAGCCCCAGCATTTT.

This clonotype was detected a few times. The chain carries TRBV2 and TRBJ1-2, with 7 bases fitting TRBD1. The CDR3 length is 15 residues. V gave up 8 bases and J gave up 4 bases; unmatched junction bases: 13. Germline lookup yields CDR1 SNHLY and CDR2 FYNNEI. The CDR3 region has the DNA TGTGCCAGCCTGGGACAGAGCCTGAGGAGCTATGGCTACACCTTC. Translating gives CASLGQSLRSYGYTF.

This chain joins TRBV27 and TRBJ2-7; D remains ambiguous. The CDR3 spans 13 residues. Germline values: CDR1 MNHEY, CDR2 SMNVEV (reference sequence). The V end was cut by 4 bases, the J end by 6 bases, with 13 bases between. The CDR3 reads CASSSGRLGEQYF. The CDR3 nucleotides read TGTGCCAGCAGTTCAGGCCGACTGGGCGAGCAGTACTTC.

This rearrangement joins TRBV5-5 to TRBJ2-1; D may correspond to TRBD1 or TRBD2 (6 bases each). Trimming removed 5 bases from V and 7 bases from J, with 16 bases in between. Germline CDR1 and CDR2: SGHKS and YYEKEE (reference sequence). The CDR3 loop spans 14 amino acids. The CDR3 DNA follows: TGTGCCAGCAGGGAGACCGGGGGCCGGAATGAGCAGTTCTTC. Amino acids: CASRETGGRNEQFF.

The chain recombines TRBV20-1 with TRBJ2-1; D may be TRBD2 (5 bases). V lost 5 bases, J lost 10 bases, and 15 bases lay in between. The CDR3 sequence is 12 residues long. Germline V gene lookup returns CDR1 DFQATT and CDR2 SNEGSKA (reference sequence). The CDR3 DNA is TGCAGTGCTTGCCTCACTAGAAGCGAGCAGTTCTTC. Encoded protein: CSACLTRSEQFF.

V gene TRBV7-9 combines with J gene TRBJ2-7; maybe TRBD1 (5 bases). Between the trimmed V and J ends, which lost 8 bases and 3 bases, there was a span of 11 bases. The CDR3 sequence is 12 residues long. The germline CDR1 and CDR2 sequences are SEHNR and FQNEAQ (reference sequence). The CDR3 is CASAPGNYEQYF. For the CDR3, the DNA is TGTGCCAGCGCCCCAGGGAACTACGAGCAGTACTTC.

This clonotype was counted only a few times. The gene calls are TRBV7-2 and TRBJ2-5; TRBD2 agrees at 15 bases. The junction had 6 bases not matched to a gene; V was cut back by 6 bases and J by 1 base. Germline lookup yields CDR1 SGHTA and CDR2 FQGNSA. CDR3 length: 17 residues. CDR3 sequence (DNA): TGTGCCAGCAGTAAGGGACTAGCGGGGGGAAGCCAAGAGACCCAGTACTTC. Amino acids: CASSKGLAGGSQETQYF.

The chain recombines TRBV7-3 with TRBJ2-1, with TRBD2 matching over 7 bases. Germline values: CDR1 SGHTA, CDR2 FQGTGA. CDR3 size: 16 residues. V was pared by 5 bases and J by 3 bases, with 10 bases of the junction left unmatched. This chain's CDR3 is CASSQQTSFSYNEQFF. The CDR3, as DNA: TGTGCCAGCAGCCAACAGACTAGCTTTAGCTACAATGAGCAGTTCTTC.

This clonotype has only one observation. At one boundary the junction diverges from the germline segment, which might be a read error. The chain recombines TRBV20-1 with TRBJ2-4, with unresolved D. Germline V gene lookup returns CDR1 DFQATT and CDR2 SNEGSKA (reference sequence). The CDR3 loop spans 10 amino acids. DNA of the CDR3: TGCAGTGCTAGTTCTAAACCGTGGCCCTTC. Translation gives CSASSKPWPF.

This chain uses TRBV6-5 with TRBJ2-5; a weak D match, TRBD2 (5 bases). The V end was cut by 6 bases, the J end by 6 bases, with 14 bases between. The germline V gene encodes CDR1 MNHEY and CDR2 SVGAGI. CDR3 length equals 13 residues. CDR3 protein: CASSPEGVKTQYF. As DNA, the CDR3 is TGTGCCAGCAGCCCCGAGGGTGTCAAGACCCAGTACTTC.

V gene TRBV7-2 combines with J gene TRBJ2-3; 13 bases align to TRBD2. This CDR3 has 19 amino acids. V lost 2 bases and J lost 1; bases outside the gene matches: 9. CDR1 is SGHTA, CDR2 FQGNSA, per germline. The CDR3 here is CASSLWPPGLAGRTDTQYF. The CDR3, as DNA: TGTGCCAGCAGCTTATGGCCCCCGGGACTAGCGGGGCGCACAGATACGCAGTATTTT. The full variable domain, its missing parts supplied by reference TRBV7-2 and TRBJ2-3, is GAGVSQSPSNKVTEKGKDVELRCDPISGHTALYWYRQSLGQGLEFLIYFQGNSAPDKSGLPSDRFSAERTGGSVSTLTIQRTQQEDSAVYLCASSLWPPGLAGRTDTQYFGPGTRLTVL.

This clonotype was found a few times. The CDR3 region is CSVLDTGTGGGETQYF. The CDR3 DNA is TGCAGCGTTTTGGATACCGGGACAGGGGGCGGAGAGACCCAGTACTTC. V is TRBV29-1 and J is TRBJ2-7; 12 positions match TRBD1. The end of the DNA aligns better with TRBJ2-5, so the J call may be wrong. The CDR3 has 16 amino acids. From germline, CDR1 is SQVTM and CDR2 ANQGSEA.

A few counts support this clonotype. The chain recombines TRBV29-1 with TRBJ2-1; D perhaps matches TRBD2 (5 bases). The V gene's germline CDR1 is SQVTM and CDR2 ANQGSEA. CDR3 size: 11 residues. Between the trimmed V and J ends, which lost 4 bases and 15 bases, there was a span of 16 bases. The CDR3 is CSVVGEGRWFF. CDR3 bases: TGCAGCGTTGTGGGAGAGGGTCGGTGGTTCTTC.

The chain combines TRBV29-1 with TRBJ2-7, with TRBD2 as a possible D gene (5 bases). The CDR3 is 14 amino acids. Germline values: CDR1 SQVTM, CDR2 ANQGSEA. With 5 bases removed from V and 1 base from J, the gap between germline ends came to 15 bases. Here the CDR3 DNA reads TGCAGCGTTCGTATACGAGGGTTATCCTACGAGCAGTACTTC. This encodes CSVRIRGLSYEQYF.

The chain employs TRBV7-2 and TRBJ2-5, with TRBD2 matching over 9 bases. Germline V gene lookup returns CDR1 SGHTA and CDR2 FQGNSA. The CDR3 is 16 residues long. V lost 2 bases and J lost 6; bases outside the gene matches: 10. This CDR3 reads CASSLMHGGGVKTQYF. The CDR3 nucleotides read TGTGCCAGCAGCTTAATGCATGGCGGGGGGGTAAAGACCCAGTACTTC.